This T cell receptor beta chain was retrieved from a study of OX40 agonist ivuxolimab in advanced cancers. Study context: One hepatocellular carcinoma and a couple of cutaneous melanoma patients partially responded.

Produced via immunoSEQ multiplex PCR; TCRdb's table is partial and in-frame only. Among some 60,000 clones listed, approximately 86% were seen once. Patients had blood sampled at baseline and again on cycle 4 day 1 and cycle 7 day 1. The CDR3 length is 18 residues. Source: CD4+ or CD8+ T cells sorted from blood, taken in a trial of the OX40 agonist ivuxolimab. The clonotype comes from an adult with an advanced solid tumor such as melanoma, head and neck, liver or kidney cancer. The chain has TRBV1 and TRBJ2-2; the D segment call TRBD2 is taken from the table without a DNA check. TRBV1 has pseudogene status. CDR3 nucleotides: TGCACCAGCAGCCAAGTCCCTATAACTAGCGTTACTACCGGGGAGCTGTTTTTT. Protein: CTSSQVPITSVTTGELFF.